The 10 T cell receptor beta chains in this list originate from one sample, sequenced in a study of T cell responses to AZD1222 COVID-19 vaccine. Produced via immunoSEQ multiplex PCR; TCRdb's table is partial and in-frame only. The sample yields over 50,000 clones, approximately 84% seen once. Material: peripheral blood, obtained on day 0 of AZD1222 vaccination. The receptors shown here come from an adult in good health.

The count of this clone is one. The chain couples TRBV29-1 to TRBJ1-2; the match to TRBD1 covers 11 bases. V lost 7 bases to trimming and J lost 6 bases; unmatched junction nucleotides: 4. The CDR3 extends over 12 amino acids. Germline V gene lookup returns CDR1 SQVTM and CDR2 ANQGSEA. In nucleotides, the CDR3 is TGCAGCGCCGGACAGGGGGCCGATGGCTACACCTTC. This sequence encodes CSAGQGADGYTF. Full variable domain (rest looked up from reference TRBV29-1 and TRBJ1-2): SAVISQKPSRDICQRGTSLTIQCQVDSQVTMMFWYRQQPGQSLTLIATANQGSEATYESGFVIDKFPISRPNLTFSTLTVSNMSPEDSSIYLCSAGQGADGYTFGSGTRLTVV.

The chain carries TRBV5-1 and TRBJ2-7, with D uncertain. The V end was cut by 2 bases, the J end by 1 base, with 10 bases between. CDR1 and CDR2 (germline): SGHRS, YFSETQ. The CDR3 runs 14 residues. The CDR3 loop is CASSLVQSSYEQYF. CDR3 bases: TGCGCCAGCAGCTTAGTACAGTCATCCTACGAGCAGTACTTC. The full variable domain, rest sourced from reference TRBV5-1 and TRBJ2-7, is KAGVTQTPRYLIKTRGQQVTLSCSPISGHRSVSWYQQTPGQGLQFLFEYFSETQRNKGNFPGRFSGRQFSNSRSEMNVSTLELGDSALYLCASSLVQSSYEQYFGPGTRLTVT.

The rearrangement uses TRBV14 and TRBJ1-4; D remains ambiguous. V was clipped by 0 bases and J by 7 bases, with 15 bases between them. The germline gives CDR1 SGHDN, CDR2 FVKESK. The CDR3 totals 16 residues. CDR3 sequence (DNA): TGTGCCAGCAGCCAAGACTGGGAGGCGGCCCTTGAAAAACTGTTTTTT. Its translation: CASSQDWEAALEKLFF.

The chain carries TRBV4-1 and TRBJ2-1; 8 nucleotides agree with TRBD2. Germline V gene sequence: CDR1 MGHRA, CDR2 YSYEKL. V was clipped by 1 base and J by 6 bases; unmatched bases: 8. CDR3 length: 16 residues. The CDR3: CASSQVGTRIRNEQFF. CDR3 sequence (DNA): TGCGCCAGCAGCCAAGTGGGGACTAGGATCCGCAATGAGCAGTTCTTC.

This chain uses TRBV19 with TRBJ2-2; D is perhaps TRBD1 (5 bases). The germline V gene has CDR1 LNHDA and CDR2 SQIVND (reference sequence). V was shortened by 6 bases and J by 4 bases, with 12 bases between the two germline ends. The CDR3 contains 14 residues. CDR3 nucleotide sequence: TGTGCCAGTAGGAAGGGGCTCTTCACCGGGGAGCTGTTTTTT. Its translation: CASRKGLFTGELFF.

This sequence joins TRBV6-5 and TRBJ1-3, with a tentative D call TRBD1 (5 bases). CDR3 length: 15 amino acids. V was clipped by 10 bases and J by 0 bases, with 16 bases between them. Germline V gene data show CDR1 as MNHEY and CDR2 as SVGAGI. CDR3 sequence reads: CATWTTENSGNTIYF. The DNA for the CDR3 is TGTGCCACCTGGACGACAGAAAACTCTGGAAACACCATATATTTT.

The V and J genes are TRBV19 and TRBJ2-3, with no clear D. Germline V CDR1 and CDR2: LNHDA, SQIVND (reference sequence). V was trimmed by 4 bases and J by 2 bases, leaving 10 bases between them. The CDR3 loop spans 14 amino acids. The CDR3 here is CASSTLQYTDTQYF. In nucleotides, the CDR3 is TGTGCCAGTAGTACACTACAGTACACAGATACGCAGTATTTT.

The J gene is TRBJ2-7, the V gene TRBV21-1; TRBD2 was called by the table and not checked on the DNA. TRBV21-1 is classified as a pseudogene. The CDR3 runs to 15 residues. The CDR3 bases are TGTGCCAGCAGCTCGTATAGCGGGATGAAGTACGAGCAGTACTTC. This codes for CASSSYSGMKYEQYF.

The sample holds a few counts of this clone. The J gene is TRBJ2-5, the V gene TRBV7-7; 10 bases are a match to TRBD2. Germline CDR1 is SSHAT and CDR2 is FNYEAQ (reference sequence). The CDR3 spans 15 residues. V lost 3 bases, J lost 5 bases, and 6 bases stayed unmatched. CDR3 DNA sequence: TGTGCCAGCAGCTTTCGGCTAGCGGGAGAGGAGACCCAGTACTTC. Protein product: CASSFRLAGEETQYF.

The rearrangement joins TRBV3-1 (or the pseudogene TRBV3-2) to TRBJ1-1; D gene ambiguous. V lost 3 bases to trimming and J lost 0 bases, with 11 bases between them. CDR1 is LGHDT and CDR2 is YNNKEL in the germline V gene (reference sequence). The CDR3 contains 15 residues. The CDR3 region has the DNA TGTGCCAGCAGCCAGATTGCCTCAATGAACACTGAAGCTTTCTTT. Its translation: CASSQIASMNTEAFF.